These T cell receptor beta chains were read from a single sample in a study of CD8+ T cells in alopecia areata. This table comes from immunoSEQ multiplex PCR, and its TCRdb copy is limited to in-frame clones, with some not included. The sample holds 150,000 to 200,000 clones; approximately 59% are singletons and the top ten take roughly 16%. The sample consisted of CD4+ T cells sorted from blood, taken around week 55, from a patient treated with tofacitinib. The receptor source for this set is a human donor with alopecia areata. The CDR3 runs from the conserved cysteine through the conserved F or W. A D gene is named only where the DNA matches it firmly. Some rows mark clone size as missing; the rest say once, few, many or name a class of expanded clone.

j_call v_call d_call clone_size cdr3_nt cdr3_aa
TRBJ1-1 TRBV7-2 NA NA TGTGCCAGCAGCGACAGGCGCCGTGAAGCTTTCTTT CASSDRRREAFF
TRBJ1-6 TRBV6-1 TRBD1 NA TGTGCCAGCAGTGAACTTTACGGGACAGGGGTTTCACCCCTCCACTTT CASSELYGTGVSPLHF
TRBJ1-2 TRBV7-9 NA NA TGTGCCAGCAGCAATCTGGGGTATGGCTACACCTTC CASSNLGYGYTF
TRBJ1-1 TRBV29-1 NA NA TGCAGCGGGGGTGGGGTGGACGCTTTCTTT CSGGGVDAFF
TRBJ2-1 TRBV4-3 NA few TGCGCCAGCAGCCGAGCACAGGGCTACGATGAGCAGTTCTTC CASSRAQGYDEQFF
TRBJ1-4 TRBV27 NA NA TGTGCCAGCAGTTTCTCACAGGGTGGTGAAAAACTGTTTTTT CASSFSQGGEKLFF
TRBJ1-5 TRBV4-1 NA few TGCGCCAGCAGCCAAGGACAGGTGAATAGCAATCAGCCCCAGCATTTT CASSQGQVNSNQPQHF
TRBJ2-3 TRBV13 TRBD2 NA TGTGCCAGCAGCCGAGACGTAGCGGGGGGAGATACGCAGTATTTT CASSRDVAGGDTQYF
TRBJ2-5 TRBV2 NA NA TGTGCCAGCAGTGTGACTAGGGGAGAGACCCAGTACTTC CASSVTRGETQYF
TRBJ1-4 TRBV4-2 NA NA TGTGCCAGCAGCCAAGTTTCAGGCCCCTATAATGAAAAACTGTTTTTT CASSQVSGPYNEKLFF
TRBJ1-1 TRBV6-5 NA few TGTGCCAGCAGTCCTTCCGGCAAGCAAGCTTTCTTT CASSPSGKQAFF